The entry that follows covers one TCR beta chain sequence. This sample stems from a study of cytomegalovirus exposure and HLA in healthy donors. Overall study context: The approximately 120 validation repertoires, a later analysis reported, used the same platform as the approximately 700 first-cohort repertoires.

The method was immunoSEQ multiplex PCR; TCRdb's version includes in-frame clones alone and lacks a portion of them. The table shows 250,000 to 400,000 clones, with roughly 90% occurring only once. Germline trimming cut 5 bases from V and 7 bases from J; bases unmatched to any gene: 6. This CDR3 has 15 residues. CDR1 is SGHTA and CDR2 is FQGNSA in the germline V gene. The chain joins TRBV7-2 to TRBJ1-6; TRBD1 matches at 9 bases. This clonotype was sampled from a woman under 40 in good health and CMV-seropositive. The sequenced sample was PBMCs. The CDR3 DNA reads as TGTGCCAGCAGCCCCGGGACAGGGAAAAATTCACCCCTCCACTTT. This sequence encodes CASSPGTGKNSPLHF.